This T cell receptor beta chain was identified in a study of kidney transplant recipient with SARS-CoV-2 infection. As regards this clonotype: A read error may account for a junction end that differs from germline.

Germline loops: CDR1 MNHNY, CDR2 SVGAGI (reference sequence). CDR3 length equals 15 residues. MiXCR was run by TCRdb on the reads, yielding one entry per CDR3 protein. The table has 200,000 to 300,000 distinct CDR3 sequences, more than 25% seen once. J is TRBJ2-5 and V is TRBV6-6, with TRBD1 matching 9 bases. This TCR was recovered from a male patient aged 25-45 years who had COVID-19 and was a kidney transplant recipient. Some T cells may arise from the graft donor. Here the sequenced sample was a blood sample, taken at baseline and between days 110 and 120 from a kidney transplant recipient. The CDR3 sequence is CASSYNRGQGEAQYF. The CDR3 region has the DNA TGTGCCAGCAGTTACAACCGGGGACAGGGAGAGGCCCAGTACTTC.